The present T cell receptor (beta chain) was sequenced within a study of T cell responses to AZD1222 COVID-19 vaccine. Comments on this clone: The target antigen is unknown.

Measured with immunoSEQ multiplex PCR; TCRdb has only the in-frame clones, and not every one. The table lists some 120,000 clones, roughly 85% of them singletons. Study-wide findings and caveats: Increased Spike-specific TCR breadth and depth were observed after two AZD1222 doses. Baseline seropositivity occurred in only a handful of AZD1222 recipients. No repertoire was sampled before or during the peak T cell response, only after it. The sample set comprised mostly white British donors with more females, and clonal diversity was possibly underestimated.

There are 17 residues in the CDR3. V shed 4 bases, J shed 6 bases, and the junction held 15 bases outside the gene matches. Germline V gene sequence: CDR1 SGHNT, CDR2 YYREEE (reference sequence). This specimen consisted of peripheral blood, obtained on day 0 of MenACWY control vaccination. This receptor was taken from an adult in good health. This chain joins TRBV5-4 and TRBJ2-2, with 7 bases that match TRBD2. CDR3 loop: CASSTRASGQNAGELFF. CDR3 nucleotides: TGTGCCAGCAGCACCCGGGCTAGCGGACAAAATGCCGGGGAGCTGTTTTTT.